This TCR beta chain was recovered during a study of T cells in Graves' hyperthyroidism and ophthalmopathy. Study findings and constraints: Ophthalmopathy was model-predicted a median about 6.9 months pre-onset.

This CDR3 spans 16 amino acids. With V trimmed by 6 bases and J by 5 bases, 10 bases remained unmatched. Germline V gives CDR1 LNHDA, CDR2 SQIVND (reference sequence). Diagnosis of hyperthyroidism was new in patients aged 18 to 65, and its duration was under 2 months. Reasons for excluding patients were uncontrolled infection, other autoimmune disease, pregnancy or lactation. Every diagnosis used clinical symptoms, serum thyroxine and TRAb, thyroid ultrasound and orbital computed tomography. Amplified TCR beta CDR3 regions derived from RNA transcripts. Carried out on the TCR CDR3, a first-round RT-PCR used the HTBI primer set. TCRdb reprocessed the multiplex PCR reads with MiXCR, giving one entry per CDR3 protein. The data contain approximately 630,000 distinct CDR3 sequences, around 15% of them singletons. In regard to this clonotype: What it binds is unknown.

The TCR sequence derives from a woman in her twenties or thirties with Graves' hyperthyroidism. Material for sequencing was blood. V and J are TRBV19 and TRBJ2-5; 12 bases are shared with TRBD2. CDR3 protein: CASSPWPSGRGETQYF. The CDR3 DNA follows: TGTGCCAGTAGCCCTTGGCCTAGCGGGAGGGGTGAGACCCAGTACTTC.